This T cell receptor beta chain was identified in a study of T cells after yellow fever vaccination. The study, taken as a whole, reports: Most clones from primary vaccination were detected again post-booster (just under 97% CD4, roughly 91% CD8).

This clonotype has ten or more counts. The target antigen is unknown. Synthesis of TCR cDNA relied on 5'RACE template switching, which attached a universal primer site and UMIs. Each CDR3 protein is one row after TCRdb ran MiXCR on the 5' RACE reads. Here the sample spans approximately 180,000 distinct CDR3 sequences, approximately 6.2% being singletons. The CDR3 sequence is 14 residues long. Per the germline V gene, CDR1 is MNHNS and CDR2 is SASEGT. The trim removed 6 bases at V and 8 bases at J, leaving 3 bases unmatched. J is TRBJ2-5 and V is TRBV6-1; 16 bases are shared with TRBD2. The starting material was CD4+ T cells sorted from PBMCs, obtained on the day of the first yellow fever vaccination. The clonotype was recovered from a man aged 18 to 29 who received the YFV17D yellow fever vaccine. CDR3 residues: CASRGLAGGSTQYF. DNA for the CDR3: TGTGCCAGCAGGGGACTAGCGGGGGGGTCAACCCAGTACTTC.